One sample yielded the 28 T cell receptor beta chains listed below, sequenced in a study of HIV-infected patients and healthy controls. Reverse transcription used about 500 ng RNA and constant-region primers for alpha and beta. Separate chain-specific third strand synthesis with multiplexing indices produced the alpha and beta libraries. TCRdb re-called the 5' RACE reads through MiXCR, storing one row per CDR3 protein. Of tens of thousands of distinct CDR3 sequences detected, approximately 7.7% appear once; the ten largest clones hold 3.5% to 4.5%. Whole blood was used without fractionation, so all unsorted peripheral T cells were included. The material sequenced was blood. These receptors were obtained from an adult in good health.

This clonotype was found a few times. The V call is TRBV12-3 or TRBV12-4, the J call TRBJ1-5, with D tentatively TRBD1 (5 bases). CDR3 length: 13 amino acids. The V end was cut by 4 bases, the J end by 10 bases, with 14 bases between. The CDR3 sequence is CASSSDQGQPQHF. The CDR3 DNA sequence: TGTGCCAGCAGTTCCGATCAGGGTCAACCCCAGCATTTT.

Ten or more counts support this clonotype. CDR3 sequence (DNA): TGTGCCAGCAGCTTAAGCGGATCTGGAAACACCATATATTTT. Translating gives CASSLSGSGNTIYF. The rearrangement joins TRBV7-2 to TRBJ1-3; D is unclear. Trimming took off 2 bases at V and 1 base at J, with 6 bases between the two ends. Germline V gives CDR1 SGHTA, CDR2 FQGNSA. The CDR3 runs 14 residues.

This clonotype was counted many times. The chain links TRBV12-3 or TRBV12-4 to TRBJ1-2; D uncertain. CDR3 length: 13 amino acids. V was trimmed by 0 bases and J by 0 bases, leaving 2 bases between them. CDR3 coding DNA: TGTGCCAGCAGTTTAGCAGCTAACTATGGCTACACCTTC. Translating it yields CASSLAANYGYTF.

This clonotype came up many times. The chain couples TRBV30 to TRBJ1-1; maybe TRBD1 (5 bases). Trimming pared 3 bases from V and 5 bases from J, leaving 19 bases between. The germline CDR1 and CDR2 sequences are GTSNPN and SVGIG (reference sequence). The CDR3 is 15 amino acids. CDR3 loop: CAWSGGGLKGTEAFF. The CDR3 nucleotides read TGTGCCTGGAGCGGGGGGGGACTAAAGGGAACTGAAGCTTTCTTT.

J is TRBJ1-1 and V is TRBV27; D is perhaps TRBD1 (6 bases). Germline V gene lookup returns CDR1 MNHEY and CDR2 SMNVEV (reference sequence). The V and J ends lost 5 bases and 5 bases respectively, with 21 bases between them. The CDR3 loop spans 16 amino acids. This chain's CDR3 is CASSEISTGLTTEAFF. The CDR3 DNA reads TGTGCCAGCAGTGAGATATCGACAGGCCTTACAACTGAAGCTTTCTTT.

The V and J genes are TRBV19 and TRBJ1-2; 7 bases map to TRBD1. CDR1 LNHDA and CDR2 SQIVND come from the germline V gene (reference sequence). Trimming took 7 bases from V and 3 from J; bases not matched to a gene: 8. The CDR3 loop spans 14 amino acids. CDR3 protein: CASKSTGAYYGYTF. CDR3 nucleotides: TGTGCCAGTAAAAGTACAGGGGCTTACTATGGCTACACCTTC.

This clonotype was counted ten times or more. J is TRBJ1-1 and V is TRBV19; no definite D call. Germline-derived CDR1 and CDR2 are LNHDA and SQIVND (reference sequence). The CDR3 totals 12 residues. V lost 2 bases and J lost 9, with 10 bases in between. Written as DNA, the CDR3 is TGTGCCAGTAGTATATTCGGGGAACAAGCTTTCTTT. Translation gives CASSIFGEQAFF. Filled out from reference TRBV19 and TRBJ1-1, the complete variable domain reads DGGITQSPKYLFRKEGQNVTLSCEQNLNHDAMYWYRQDPGQGLRLIYYSQIVNDFQKGDIAEGYSVSREKKESFPLTVTSAQKNPTAFYLCASSIFGEQAFFGQGTRLTVV.

This clonotype is medium-sized by share. The chain couples TRBV6-5 to TRBJ2-7; maybe TRBD1 (6 bases). The V gene's germline CDR1 is MNHEY and CDR2 SVGAGI. The CDR3 extends over 14 amino acids. V shed 1 base and J shed 1 base, with 8 bases lying between them. The CDR3 bases are TGTGCCAGCAGTTACTTTGACAGGTCCTACGAGCAGTACTTC. Its translation is CASSYFDRSYEQYF.

Many counts were recorded for this clonotype. The CDR3 sequence: CASSLHLEVEHF. In nucleotides, the CDR3 is TGTGCCAGCAGCTTACATCTGGAGGTTGAGCATTTT. The rearrangement links TRBV12-3 or TRBV12-4 to TRBJ1-5; D remains unclear. V shed 6 bases and J shed 14 bases, with 17 bases lying between them. This CDR3 contains 12 residues.

This clonotype was recorded at least ten times. J is TRBJ2-5 and V is TRBV6-1; D possibly uses TRBD1 or TRBD2 (6 bases each). Germline V gene sequence: CDR1 MNHNS, CDR2 SASEGT. This CDR3 comprises 13 residues. Trimming shortened V by 11 bases and J by 5 bases, and 18 bases separated the two germline ends. The CDR3 DNA is TGTGCCTCCTCCCATGGGGGGCCTGAGACCCAGTACTTC. It codes for CASSHGGPETQYF.

This clonotype was seen at least ten times. This chain joins TRBV6-2 or TRBV6-3 and TRBJ2-7, with D possibly being TRBD1 (5 bases). CDR3 size: 14 residues. The germline V gene encodes CDR1 MNHEY and CDR2 SVGEGT. V was trimmed by 5 bases and J by 2 bases, leaving 13 bases between them. This chain's CDR3 is CASSTNDRAYEQYF. DNA of the CDR3: TGTGCCAGCAGTACGAACGACAGAGCCTACGAGCAGTACTTC.

By sample fraction, this clonotype is medium-sized. The chain has TRBV7-6 and TRBJ1-1; 7 bases map to TRBD1. Germline V gives CDR1 SGHVS, CDR2 FNYEAQ. This CDR3 contains 16 residues. The V and J ends lost 5 bases and 5 bases, in that order; junction bases with no gene match: 14. CDR3 residues: CASSVLGRDSRTEAFF. The CDR3 DNA reads as TGTGCCAGCAGCGTACTGGGCCGGGACAGTAGGACTGAAGCTTTCTTT.

This clonotype occurred many times. The CDR3 loop is CASSRTSGGSYNEQFF. Here the CDR3 DNA reads TGTGCCAGCAGCCGGACTAGCGGGGGCTCCTACAATGAGCAGTTCTTC. This chain connects TRBV5-4 to TRBJ2-1; 13 positions match TRBD2. V lost 4 bases, J lost 0 bases, and 1 base stayed unmatched. There are 16 residues in the CDR3. CDR1 and CDR2 (germline): SGHNT, YYREEE (reference sequence).

This clonotype was detected many times. The V call is TRBV10-3, the J call TRBJ1-1; 11 positions match TRBD1. Germline loops: CDR1 ENHRY, CDR2 SYGVKD. V lost 2 bases and J lost 4; bases outside the gene matches: 9. The CDR3 covers 17 residues. CDR3 coding DNA: TGTGCCATCAGTGAGAGGGGACAGGGGGGATCGAGCACTGAAGCTTTCTTT. Translated, it gives CAISERGQGGSSTEAFF.

At least ten counts were recorded for this clonotype. The gene calls are TRBV11-3 and TRBJ2-5; 9 nucleotides line up with TRBD2. CDR3 length: 14 residues. The ends lost 4 bases at V and 4 bases at J; junction bases unmatched: 4. CDR1 SGHNT and CDR2 YENEEA come from the germline V gene. CDR3 DNA sequence: TGTGCCAGCAGCTCGGGACTAGCTCCAGAGACCCAGTACTTC. Amino acids: CASSSGLAPETQYF.

V is TRBV3-1 and J is TRBJ2-3, with D possibly matching TRBD2 (5 bases). CDR1 and CDR2 from the germline V gene are LGHDT and YNNKEL (reference sequence). CDR3 length: 15 amino acids. Trimming removed 4 bases from V and 3 bases from J, with 14 bases in between. The CDR3, as DNA: TGTGCCAGCAGCCCCCGCAATGGGGAGACAGATACGCAGTATTTT. Translating it yields CASSPRNGETDTQYF.

V gene TRBV25-1 combines with J gene TRBJ1-1; D gene uncertain. The ends were cut back, 7 bases at V and 5 bases at J, with 11 bases in the middle. Germline values: CDR1 MGHDK, CDR2 SYGVNS. The CDR3 covers 12 residues. CDR3 bases: TGTGCCAGCAAAATCGGCCAGACTGAAGCTTTCTTT. This encodes CASKIGQTEAFF.

This clonotype came up a few times. DNA of the CDR3: TGTGCCAGCAGTTTTGTCGGGGGCGCAGATACGCAGTATTTT. Protein: CASSFVGGADTQYF. The chain combines TRBV12-3 or TRBV12-4 with TRBJ2-3; D may match TRBD1 or TRBD2 (6 bases each). There are 14 residues in the CDR3. V lost 3 bases and J lost 4, with 11 bases in between.

This clonotype was picked up many times. The chain uses TRBV7-2 and TRBJ2-5, with 7 bases fitting TRBD2. The CDR3 is 14 residues long. Germline V gene data show CDR1 as SGHTA and CDR2 as FQGNSA. V was pared by 5 bases and J by 1 base, with 4 bases of the junction left unmatched. The CDR3 DNA reads as TGTGCCAGCAGCGCAAGCGGGACCCAAGAGACCCAGTACTTC. It yields the protein CASSASGTQETQYF.

The chain couples TRBV29-1 to TRBJ2-7; 7 bases align to TRBD2. CDR3 size: 14 residues. The germline V gene encodes CDR1 SQVTM and CDR2 ANQGSEA. The trim removed 6 bases at V and 0 bases at J, leaving 8 bases unmatched. Written as DNA, the CDR3 is TGCAGCGTCTTAAAGCGGGGTAGCTCCTACGAGCAGTACTTC. This sequence encodes CSVLKRGSSYEQYF.

The J gene is TRBJ1-5, the V gene TRBV12-3 or TRBV12-4; TRBD1 is a possible D gene (5 bases). The CDR3 is made up of 14 amino acids. V was clipped by 3 bases and J by 0 bases, with 6 bases between them. The CDR3 loop is CASSFTGSNQPQHF. CDR3 sequence (DNA): TGTGCCAGCAGTTTTACAGGTAGCAATCAGCCCCAGCATTTT.

This clonotype has at least ten counts. The genes are TRBV6-5 and TRBJ1-4; 8 nucleotides align to TRBD1. This CDR3 contains 14 residues. Per germline, CDR1 MNHEY and CDR2 SVGAGI. V gave up 4 bases and J gave up 8 bases; unmatched junction bases: 6. This chain's CDR3 is CASSLGQGGEKLFF. In DNA, the CDR3 is TGTGCCAGCAGTTTAGGACAGGGAGGGGAAAAACTGTTTTTT.

This clonotype was recorded a few times. The chain carries TRBV28 and TRBJ2-3; TRBD1 might be the D (6 bases). The germline V gene has CDR1 MDHEN and CDR2 SYDVKM. This CDR3 is 16 amino acids long. Trimming shortened V by 4 bases and J by 4 bases, and 18 bases separated the two germline ends. The CDR3 reads CASSYPGTLLSDTQYF. The CDR3 DNA reads as TGTGCCAGCAGTTACCCCGGGACACTCCTTTCAGATACGCAGTATTTT. Full variable domain (rest looked up from reference TRBV28 and TRBJ2-3): DVKVTQSSRYLVKRTGEKVFLECVQDMDHENMFWYRQDPGLGLRLIYFSYDVKMKEKGDIPEGYSVSREKKERFSLILESASTNQTSMYLCASSYPGTLLSDTQYFGPGTRLTVL.

This clonotype is medium-sized by share. The gene calls are TRBV5-1 and TRBJ1-1; maybe TRBD1 (5 bases). Trimming removed 3 bases at V and 4 bases at J, with 7 bases between. From germline, CDR1 is SGHRS and CDR2 YFSETQ. This CDR3 contains 12 residues. The CDR3 DNA follows: TGCGCCAGCAGCTCGGGGGGCACTGAAGCTTTCTTT. Its protein is CASSSGGTEAFF. Combining the CDR3 with reference TRBV5-1 and TRBJ1-1 gives the whole variable domain KAGVTQTPRYLIKTRGQQVTLSCSPISGHRSVSWYQQTPGQGLQFLFEYFSETQRNKGNFPGRFSGRQFSNSRSEMNVSTLELGDSALYLCASSSGGTEAFFGQGTRLTVV.

This clonotype was picked up a small number of times. The chain couples TRBV6-5 to TRBJ1-2; D unclear. Deletions cut 2 bases from V and 6 bases from J, with 4 bases between. Germline CDR1 is MNHEY and CDR2 is SVGAGI. CDR3 length: 11 amino acids. The CDR3, as DNA: TGTGCCAGCAGTTACAAGGATGGCTACACCTTC. This sequence encodes CASSYKDGYTF.

This clonotype has a count of ten or more. This chain connects TRBV6-5 to TRBJ2-3, with TRBD2 identical over 10 bases. Germline V gene sequence: CDR1 MNHEY, CDR2 SVGAGI. The CDR3 sequence is 17 residues long. Unmatched junction bases numbered 6, after V lost 0 bases and J lost 3 bases. This CDR3 is CASSYSPLAGATDTQYF. The CDR3 DNA reads as TGTGCCAGCAGTTACTCCCCTCTAGCGGGGGCAACAGATACGCAGTATTTT.

The chain carries TRBV19 and TRBJ1-1; no reliable D call. Germline CDR1 and CDR2: LNHDA and SQIVND (reference sequence). The germline V and J ends were trimmed by 5 bases and 2 bases, with 15 bases remaining between them. The CDR3 is 15 amino acids. The CDR3 DNA is TGTGCCAGTAGTCCCTTCCACGGGGTAAACACTGAAGCTTTCTTT. Protein product: CASSPFHGVNTEAFF.

This clonotype showed up many times. The J gene is TRBJ1-4, the V gene TRBV7-2; possible D gene TRBD1, 5 bases. The CDR3 sequence is 15 residues long. V dropped 1 base and J dropped 7 bases, with 13 bases sitting between them. Per germline, CDR1 SGHTA and CDR2 FQGNSA. CDR3: CASSLGWGVIEKLFF. The CDR3 DNA follows: TGTGCCAGCAGCTTAGGTTGGGGGGTTATTGAAAAACTGTTTTTT. Supplemented by reference TRBV7-2 and TRBJ1-4, the full variable domain reads GAGVSQSPSNKVTEKGKDVELRCDPISGHTALYWYRQSLGQGLEFLIYFQGNSAPDKSGLPSDRFSAERTGGSVSTLTIQRTQQEDSAVYLCASSLGWGVIEKLFFGSGTQLSVL.